This section outlines one T cell receptor (beta chain) sequence together with its context. Germline CDR1 is MNHNS and CDR2 is SASEGT. V was shortened by 7 bases and J by 2 bases, with 17 bases between the two germline ends. The CDR3 has 16 residues. An amount of RNA that ranged from 0.5 to 1 ug was reverse transcribed with random hexamers. A single record per CDR3 protein comes from TCRdb applying MiXCR to the immunoSEQ multiplex PCR reads. Here the sample spans 74,000 or so distinct CDR3 sequences, 90% to 95% being singletons. This specimen comes from a study of CD8 T cells in Susac syndrome. Across the whole study: Patients with Susac syndrome were therapy-naive, on corticosteroids, or on intravenous immunoglobulin alone at blood draw.

Negative isolation yielded CD8+ and CD4+ T cells; FACS enriched TEMRA cells. Sequencing input: CD4+ T cells from PBMCs. This rearrangement joins TRBV6-1 to TRBJ2-2; D may match TRBD1 or TRBD2 (7 bases each). This receptor was taken from a human donor with Susac syndrome. The CDR3 sequence is CASTPGGADNTGELFF. In DNA, the CDR3 is TGTGCCAGCACCCCAGGGGGGGCCGATAACACCGGGGAGCTGTTTTTT.